The source of this T cell receptor (beta chain) is a study of T cells in Graves' hyperthyroidism and ophthalmopathy. The CDR3 regions of TCR beta were amplified from RNA transcripts. A first-round RT-PCR of the TCR CDR3 used the HTBI primer set. TCRdb re-called the multiplex PCR reads through MiXCR, storing one row per CDR3 protein. Of around 290,000 distinct CDR3 sequences detected, 13% appear once; the ten largest clones hold about 8%. Concerning this clonotype itself: Its antigen remains unknown.

General study points: The blood repertoire included most of the expanded thyroid clonotypes above 0.001.

CDR3 length equals 15 residues. Per the germline V gene, CDR1 is SNHLY and CDR2 is FYNNEI. V was cut by 6 bases and J by 4 bases, with 16 bases left in between. The V gene is TRBV2, the J gene TRBJ2-1; D may correspond to TRBD1 or TRBD2 (6 bases each). This receptor was identified in a woman in her twenties or thirties with Graves' hyperthyroidism that later progressed to Graves' ophthalmopathy. Sequencing input: blood. The CDR3 DNA reads TGTGCCAGCAGCGCGAGGGGGGATATTTACAATGAGCAGTTCTTC. This encodes CASSARGDIYNEQFF.